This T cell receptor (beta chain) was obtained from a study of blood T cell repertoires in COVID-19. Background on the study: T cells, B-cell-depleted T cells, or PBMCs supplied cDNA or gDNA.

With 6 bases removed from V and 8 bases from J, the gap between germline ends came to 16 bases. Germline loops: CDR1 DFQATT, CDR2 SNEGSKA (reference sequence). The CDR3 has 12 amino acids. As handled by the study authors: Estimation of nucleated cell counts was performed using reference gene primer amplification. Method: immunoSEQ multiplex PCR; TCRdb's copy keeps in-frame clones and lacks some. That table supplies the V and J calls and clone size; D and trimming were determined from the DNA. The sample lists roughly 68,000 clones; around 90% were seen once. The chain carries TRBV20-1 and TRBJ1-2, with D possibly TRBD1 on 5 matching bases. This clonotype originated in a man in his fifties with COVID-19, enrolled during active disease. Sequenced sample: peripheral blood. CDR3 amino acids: CSASGASRGYTF. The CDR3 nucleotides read TGCAGTGCGAGTGGGGCCTCGCGCGGCTACACCTTC.